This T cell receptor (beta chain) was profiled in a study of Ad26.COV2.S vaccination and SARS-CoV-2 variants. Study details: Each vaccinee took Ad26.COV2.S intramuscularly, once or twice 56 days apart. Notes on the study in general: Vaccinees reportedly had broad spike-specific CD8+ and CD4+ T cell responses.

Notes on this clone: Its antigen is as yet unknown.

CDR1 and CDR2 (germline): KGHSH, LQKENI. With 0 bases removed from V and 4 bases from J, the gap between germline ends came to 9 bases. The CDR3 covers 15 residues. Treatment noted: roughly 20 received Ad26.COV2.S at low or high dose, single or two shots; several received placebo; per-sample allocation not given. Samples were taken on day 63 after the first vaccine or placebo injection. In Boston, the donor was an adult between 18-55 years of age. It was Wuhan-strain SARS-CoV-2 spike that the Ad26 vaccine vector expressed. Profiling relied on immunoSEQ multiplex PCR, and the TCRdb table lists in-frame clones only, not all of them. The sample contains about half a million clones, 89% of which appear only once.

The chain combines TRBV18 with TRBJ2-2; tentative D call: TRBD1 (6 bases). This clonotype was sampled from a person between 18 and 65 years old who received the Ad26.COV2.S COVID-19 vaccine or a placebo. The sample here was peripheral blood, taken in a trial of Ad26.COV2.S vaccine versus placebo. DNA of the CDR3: TGTGCCAGCTCACCACCGGAAGGGGGCACCGGGGAGCTGTTTTTT. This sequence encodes CASSPPEGGTGELFF.